This record covers a single TCR beta chain. Between the trimmed V and J ends, which lost 4 bases and 1 base, there was a span of 12 bases. Germline V gene lookup returns CDR1 SGHVS and CDR2 FQNEAQ. The CDR3 sequence is 15 residues long. Authors' methods: How many nucleated cells were present was estimated from reference gene primer amplification. Generated by immunoSEQ multiplex PCR, the TCRdb table keeps only in-frame clones and is missing some. V and J calls plus clone size are reproduced from that table; the DNA served to infer D and trimming. The data contain 280,000 or so clones, approximately 83% of them singletons. The sample is drawn from a study of blood T cell repertoires in COVID-19. Study as a whole: COVID-19 samples collected from the United States, Italy and Spain covered acute and convalescent phases. T cells, B-cell-depleted T cells, or PBMCs provided the cDNA or gDNA that served as material.

The V gene is TRBV7-8, the J gene TRBJ2-3; D ambiguous. The sequencing input was peripheral blood. The receptor was isolated from a woman aged 25 to 39 who had recovered from COVID-19. As DNA, the CDR3 is TGTGCCAGCAGCTCGAGAGAGTATCGCACAGATACGCAGTATTTT. Protein: CASSSREYRTDTQYF.